These 6 T cell receptor beta chains were all obtained from the same sample, sequenced in a study of vaccination and CD4 T cells after COVID-19. Their recognized antigens are unknown. Treatment defined: approximately 9-day PBMC culture with coronavirus spike peptide pools or control peptides (ViraFEST assay). Cultured CD4+ T cell DNA underwent sequencing with the Oncomine TCR Beta short-read assay. Using its own MiXCR run on the PCR reads, TCRdb lists one record per CDR3 protein. The repertoire holds about 18,000 distinct CDR3 sequences, with roughly 50% as singletons. The specimen was CD4+ T cells from blood, cultured in vitro. The receptors originated from a human donor who had recovered from COVID-19.

The count of this clonotype is one. The chain recombines TRBV6-1 with TRBJ1-2; D gene unclear. Germline CDR1 MNHNS, CDR2 SASEGT. The V end lost 0 bases, the J end lost 4 bases, and 12 bases lay between the germline ends. The CDR3 extends over 15 amino acids. The CDR3 region is CASSEAGHAGYGYTF. In DNA, the CDR3 is TGTGCCAGCAGTGAAGCAGGGCACGCGGGCTATGGCTACACCTTC.

Concerning this clonotype: At one of its ends the junction is not consistent with the germline gene, which may arise from a read error. The rearrangement joins TRBV7-7 to TRBJ2-2, with D tentatively TRBD2 (5 bases). This CDR3 comprises 15 residues. Per the germline V gene, CDR1 is SSHAT and CDR2 is FNYEAQ (reference sequence). CDR3 amino acids: CASSLAGRDTGELFF. The CDR3 DNA sequence: TGTGCCAGCAGCCTAGCTGGGAGAGACACCGGGGAGCTGTTTTTT.

This clonotype appeared a single time. The chain has TRBV7-7 and TRBJ2-3; the D is unclear. The CDR3 is 14 amino acids. Trimming stripped 5 bases from V and 1 base from J, with 10 bases between. The germline V gene has CDR1 SSHAT and CDR2 FNYEAQ (reference sequence). CDR3 DNA sequence: TGTGCCAGCAGCCGATTTTTGGGCACAGATACGCAGTATTTT. Its translation is CASSRFLGTDTQYF.

This clonotype has more than one count but fewer than ten. The genes are TRBV20-1 and TRBJ1-3; D is uncertain. V gave up 3 bases and J gave up 2 bases, with 8 bases separating them. The CDR3 is 13 residues long. The germline V gene encodes CDR1 DFQATT and CDR2 SNEGSKA (reference sequence). CDR3 residues: CSASTVAGNTIYF. The CDR3 nucleotides read TGCAGTGCTAGTACAGTGGCTGGAAACACCATATATTTT.

This clonotype was picked up a small number of times. The rearrangement joins TRBV20-1 to TRBJ1-5; D not certain. The CDR3 contains 14 residues. V was trimmed by 0 bases and J by 3 bases, leaving 9 bases between them. The germline gives CDR1 DFQATT, CDR2 SNEGSKA (reference sequence). In DNA form, the CDR3 reads TGCAGTGCTAGAGACGCCTCCAACAATCAGCCCCAGCATTTT. Its translation: CSARDASNNQPQHF.

This clonotype was counted only a few times. This chain joins TRBV30 and TRBJ2-1; 7 nucleotides match TRBD1. After removal of 4 bases from V and 8 bases from J, the junction contained 11 bases not matched to a gene. The CDR3 has 14 residues. CDR1 GTSNPN and CDR2 SVGIG come from the germline V gene (reference sequence). CDR3 loop: CAWNRGRSTDEQFF. CDR3 bases: TGTGCCTGGAACAGGGGAAGGAGTACGGATGAGCAGTTCTTC.